The source of this TCR beta chain is a study of pediatric ulcerative colitis. Regarding the study as a whole: Ulcerative colitis patients shared more blood-rectal clones than controls. All ulcerative colitis patients, but no controls, carried a couple of rectal clonotypes.

Each sample received Survey-level depth of up to 500,000 reads. The repertoire was sequenced with immunoSEQ multiplex PCR; TCRdb's copy has only in-frame clones and lacks some. The sample carries tens of thousands of clones, about 81% recorded once. This CDR3 spans 15 amino acids. Looked up from germline, CDR1 is SGHTA and CDR2 is FQGNSA. Trimming cost V 1 base and J 2 bases, with 9 bases left between them. A note on this clone: Its specificity is unknown.

The rectum was sampled with one to two pinch biopsies at colonoscopy. This clonotype was sampled from a boy aged 5 to 17 with severe ulcerative colitis. The sample consisted of gut tissue. The V gene is TRBV7-2, the J gene TRBJ2-1; TRBD2 is a possible D gene (6 bases). CDR3 loop: CASSLDREPYNEQFF. The CDR3 nucleotides are TGTGCCAGCAGCTTAGATCGGGAGCCCTACAATGAGCAGTTCTTC.